These 18 T cell receptor beta chains came from one sample sequenced in a study of response to subunit inactivated influenza vaccine. TCRdb passed the RT-PCR reads through MiXCR, listing each CDR3 protein once. This sample has 550,000 to 600,000 distinct CDR3 sequences; roughly 10% occur once, and the top ten carry more than 8.5%. The specimen was PBMCs from blood, collected on the day of vaccination. These receptors were collected from a middle-aged man who received an inactivated influenza vaccine.

This clonotype was recorded a few times. The rearrangement links TRBV5-1 to TRBJ1-1, with 11 bases that match TRBD1. The CDR3 length is 18 residues. Germline-derived CDR1 and CDR2 are SGHRS and YFSETQ. V was pared by 5 bases and J by 0 bases, with 12 bases of the junction left unmatched. Here the CDR3 reads CASSPPRDRGFMNTEAFF. The CDR3 nucleotides read TGCGCCAGCAGTCCCCCCCGGGACAGGGGGTTCATGAACACTGAAGCTTTCTTT.

This clonotype was counted at least ten times. The junction does not match germline at one end; this may be a read error. The chain is built from TRBV12-3 or TRBV12-4 and TRBJ2-2; 7 nucleotides match TRBD1. This CDR3 is 13 amino acids long. CDR3 nucleotide sequence: TGTGCAAGCACAGGGGATAACACCGGGGAGCTGTTTTTT. This sequence encodes CASTGDNTGELFF.

In this sample, this clonotype turned up many times. The genes are TRBV7-2 and TRBJ2-1; a possible D gene is TRBD2 (6 bases). CDR3 length: 14 amino acids. Germline CDR1 reads SGHTA; CDR2 reads FQGNSA. The V gene lost 5 bases and the J gene lost 7 bases, with 15 bases spanning the gap. CDR3 coding DNA: TGTGCCAGCAGCCGATCCGGGAGAAGGAATGAGCAGTTCTTC. Encoded protein: CASSRSGRRNEQFF.

The V call is TRBV14, the J call TRBJ2-5, with no clear D. The germline V and J ends were trimmed by 1 base and 5 bases, with 8 bases remaining between them. The CDR3 is 13 residues long. Germline loops: CDR1 SGHDN, CDR2 FVKESK. CDR3 loop: CASSQGSIETQYF. DNA for the CDR3: TGTGCCAGCAGCCAAGGGAGCATCGAGACCCAGTACTTC.

The chain has TRBV7-9 and TRBJ1-3, with D tentatively TRBD1 (5 bases). The CDR3 has 17 amino acids. Trimming took 2 bases from V and 0 from J, leaving 14 bases between them. Germline values: CDR1 SEHNR, CDR2 FQNEAQ (reference sequence). Written as DNA, the CDR3 is TGTGCCAGCAGCTTACTTTGGACAAAGAGCTCTGGAAACACCATATATTTT. Residues: CASSLLWTKSSGNTIYF.

The J gene is TRBJ1-2, the V gene TRBV20-1; 8 nucleotides match TRBD1. The CDR3 is made up of 13 amino acids. J gave up 4 bases and V 5 bases, and 6 bases lay outside the gene matches. Germline-derived CDR1 and CDR2 are DFQATT and SNEGSKA (reference sequence). CDR3 DNA sequence: TGCAGTGCTCTTGAACAGGGGGGCTATGGCTACACCTTC. Translated, it gives CSALEQGGYGYTF.

This clonotype has just a few counts. The rearrangement links TRBV2 to TRBJ2-3, with D unresolved. V gave up 6 bases and J gave up 1 base, with 11 bases separating them. CDR1 SNHLY and CDR2 FYNNEI come from the germline V gene. The CDR3 runs to 14 residues. As DNA, the CDR3 is TGTGCCAGCAGGAACGGCAAAGGCACAGATACGCAGTATTTT. This gives the protein CASRNGKGTDTQYF.

The chain combines TRBV7-3 with TRBJ2-2; D is perhaps TRBD2 (5 bases). Germline V gene sequence: CDR1 SGHTA, CDR2 FQGTGA. The CDR3 is made up of 16 amino acids. V lost 2 bases and J lost 6, with 16 bases in between. CDR3 sequence: CASSLEGNPPAGELFF. The CDR3 region has the DNA TGTGCCAGCAGCTTAGAGGGTAATCCCCCAGCCGGGGAGCTGTTTTTT.

The table lists this clonotype with many counts. CDR3 DNA sequence: TGCAGTGCGACCCGGACTAGCGGGAGATACGAGCAGTACTTC. Encoded protein: CSATRTSGRYEQYF. V and J are TRBV20-1 and TRBJ2-7; 13 bases match TRBD2. Per germline, CDR1 DFQATT and CDR2 SNEGSKA (reference sequence). The CDR3 has 14 residues. Trimming at V came to 6 bases and at J to 4 bases, leaving 6 bases not matched to a gene.

This clonotype was detected only a few times. This chain connects TRBV6-1 to TRBJ2-3, with D possibly TRBD2 on 6 matching bases. The V end was cut by 5 bases, the J end by 2 bases, with 20 bases between. Germline CDR1 and CDR2: MNHNS and SASEGT. The CDR3 has 17 amino acids. The CDR3 reads CASSRRDPSRYTDTQYF. The CDR3 coding sequence is TGTGCCAGCAGTAGGCGGGACCCTTCCCGTTACACAGATACGCAGTATTTT.

V usage is TRBV5-6 and J usage is TRBJ1-3; D ambiguous. The V end was cut by 1 base, the J end by 0 bases, with 8 bases between. Looked up from germline, CDR1 is SGHDT and CDR2 is YYEEEE. The CDR3 has 15 amino acids. The CDR3 reads CASSLLSSSGNTIYF. In DNA, the CDR3 is TGTGCCAGCAGCTTGTTATCCAGCTCTGGAAACACCATATATTTT. The full variable domain, completed using reference TRBV5-6 and TRBJ1-3, is DAGVTQSPTHLIKTRGQQVTLRCSPKSGHDTVSWYQQALGQGPQFIFQYYEEEERQRGNFPDRFSGHQFPNYSSELNVNALLLGDSALYLCASSLLSSSGNTIYFGEGSWLTVV.

This clonotype came up a few times. The chain uses TRBV5-1 and TRBJ2-7; 7 bases align to TRBD1. This CDR3 is 15 amino acids long. The V gene's germline CDR1 is SGHRS and CDR2 YFSETQ. V shed 2 bases and J 1 base; nucleotides not matched to a gene: 6. Here the CDR3 DNA reads TGCGCCAGCAGCTTAGACCCGGGACAGTCCTACGAGCAGTACTTC. Protein product: CASSLDPGQSYEQYF.

The chain employs TRBV20-1 and TRBJ2-5, with TRBD2 matching over 8 bases. Germline assignment: CDR1 DFQATT and CDR2 SNEGSKA (reference sequence). Trimming took 5 bases from V and 1 from J; bases not matched to a gene: 12. The CDR3 contains 16 residues. The CDR3 here is CSAPPLAGGPQETQYF. CDR3 nucleotides: TGCAGTGCTCCCCCCCTGGCGGGGGGCCCCCAAGAGACCCAGTACTTC.

The sample holds a few counts of this clonotype. This sequence joins TRBV7-2 and TRBJ2-7, with D possibly TRBD1 on 5 matching bases. The germline gives CDR1 SGHTA, CDR2 FQGNSA. Trimming pared 2 bases from V and 1 base from J, leaving 15 bases between. This CDR3 comprises 16 residues. The CDR3 sequence: CASSLNGGRVSYEQYF. Here the CDR3 DNA reads TGTGCCAGCAGCTTAAACGGCGGCAGGGTTTCCTACGAGCAGTACTTC.

The chain combines TRBV28 with TRBJ1-5; 9 positions match TRBD1. The V segment lost 3 bases and the J segment 2 bases; nucleotides outside the gene matches: 2. This CDR3 spans 15 amino acids. Germline lookup yields CDR1 MDHEN and CDR2 SYDVKM. The CDR3 protein is CASSFGQGRNQPQHF. CDR3 DNA: TGTGCCAGCAGTTTCGGACAGGGGCGCAATCAGCCCCAGCATTTT.

This clonotype has just a few counts. The rearrangement joins TRBV7-2 to TRBJ2-2; the D gene is possibly TRBD2 (6 bases). Germline V lookup: CDR1 SGHTA, CDR2 FQGNSA. This CDR3 comprises 16 residues. Trimming removed 0 bases from V and 4 bases from J, with 12 bases in between. The CDR3 is CASSLASGSVTGELFF. For the CDR3, the DNA is TGTGCCAGCAGCTTAGCTTCCGGGAGCGTCACCGGGGAGCTGTTTTTT.

The chain combines TRBV4-2 with TRBJ2-5; TRBD1 or TRBD2 may be the D gene (5 bases each). The CDR3 length is 15 residues. Per the germline V gene, CDR1 is LGHNA and CDR2 is YNFKEQ. Trimming left V 5 bases short and J 2 bases short, with 15 bases between. Here the CDR3 reads CASSIRAGAQETQYF. DNA of the CDR3: TGTGCCAGCAGCATCCGGGCCGGGGCTCAAGAGACCCAGTACTTC.

The DNA of the CDR3 is TGCGCCAGCAGCTTGGGGGGTGTACAAGATACGCAGTATTTT. Its protein product is CASSLGGVQDTQYF. This sequence joins TRBV5-1 and TRBJ2-3; D is undetermined. The germline CDR1 and CDR2 sequences are SGHRS and YFSETQ. V was pared by 0 bases and J by 5 bases, with 10 bases between. The CDR3 loop spans 14 amino acids.